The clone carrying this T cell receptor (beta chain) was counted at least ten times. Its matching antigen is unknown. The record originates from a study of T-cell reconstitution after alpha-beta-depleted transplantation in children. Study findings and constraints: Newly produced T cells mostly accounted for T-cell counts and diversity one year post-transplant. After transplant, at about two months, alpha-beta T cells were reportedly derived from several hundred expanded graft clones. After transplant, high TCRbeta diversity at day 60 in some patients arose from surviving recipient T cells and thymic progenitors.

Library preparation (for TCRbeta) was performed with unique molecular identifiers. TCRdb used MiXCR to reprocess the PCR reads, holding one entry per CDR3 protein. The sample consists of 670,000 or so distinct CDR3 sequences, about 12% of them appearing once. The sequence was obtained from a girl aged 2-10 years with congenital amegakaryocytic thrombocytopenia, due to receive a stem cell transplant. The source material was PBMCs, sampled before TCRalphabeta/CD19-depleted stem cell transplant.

For the CDR3, the DNA is TGTGCCAGCAGTTGGACAGGGGGCAATCAGCCCCAGCATTTT. It specifies CASSWTGGNQPQHF. V usage is TRBV7-2 and J usage is TRBJ1-5; 9 bases fit TRBD1. This CDR3 is built from 14 residues. The ends lost 6 bases at V and 2 bases at J; junction bases unmatched: 2. CDR1 is SGHTA and CDR2 is FQGNSA in the germline V gene.